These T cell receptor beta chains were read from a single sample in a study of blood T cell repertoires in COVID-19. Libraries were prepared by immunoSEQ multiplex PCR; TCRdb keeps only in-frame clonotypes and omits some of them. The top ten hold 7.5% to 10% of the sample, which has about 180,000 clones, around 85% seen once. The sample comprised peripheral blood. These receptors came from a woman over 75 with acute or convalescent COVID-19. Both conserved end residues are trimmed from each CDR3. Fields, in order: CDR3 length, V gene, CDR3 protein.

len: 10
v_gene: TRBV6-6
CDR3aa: ASRDRIYEQY

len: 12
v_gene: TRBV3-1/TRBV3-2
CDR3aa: ASNLAGVHNEQF

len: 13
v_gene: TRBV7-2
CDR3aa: ASSLAYGMAGELF

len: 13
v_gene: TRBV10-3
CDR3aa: AISVTDGGSEKLF

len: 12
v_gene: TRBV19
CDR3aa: ASSDSRRGQPQH

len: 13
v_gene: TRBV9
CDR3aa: ASSVSTGVADTQY

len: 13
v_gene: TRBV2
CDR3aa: ASRLTGAPYEKLF

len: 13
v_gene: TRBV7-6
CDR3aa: ASGRGTGGGNTIY

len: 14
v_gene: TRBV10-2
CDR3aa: ASSESRDRGGAPLH

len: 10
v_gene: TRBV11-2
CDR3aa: ASKGEGEKLF

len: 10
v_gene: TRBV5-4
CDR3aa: ASSLPRGEQF

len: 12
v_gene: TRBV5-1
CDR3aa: ASSLYGNNQPQH

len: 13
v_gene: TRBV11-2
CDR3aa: ASRPTQGIMTEAF

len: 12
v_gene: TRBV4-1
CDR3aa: ASSLPGYNYGYT

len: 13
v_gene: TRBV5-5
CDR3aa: ASSPGTSGGRRQF

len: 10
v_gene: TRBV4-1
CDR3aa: ASSQGTGVAF

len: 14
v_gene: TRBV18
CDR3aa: ASSPTISLGGAGKF

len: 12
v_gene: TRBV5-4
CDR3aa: ASSVRTGGFGAF

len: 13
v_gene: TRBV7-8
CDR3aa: ASSRGQIVEETQY

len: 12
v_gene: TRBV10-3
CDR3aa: AISYGVNTGELF

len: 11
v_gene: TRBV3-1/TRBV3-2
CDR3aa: ASSQRKGTEAF

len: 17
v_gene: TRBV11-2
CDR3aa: ASSLGSWGGGAGSLEQY

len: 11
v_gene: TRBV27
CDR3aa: ASSFLGPGEQY